The 27 T cell receptor beta chains below were found in one sample sequenced in a study of cytomegalovirus exposure and HLA in healthy donors. The repertoire was sequenced with immunoSEQ multiplex PCR; TCRdb's copy has only in-frame clones and lacks some. There are about 74,000 clones in the sample; 85% to 95% occur only once, and 1.5% to 1.9% lies in the top ten. The sample taken for sequencing was PBMCs. These receptors were taken from a man aged 18 to 30 in good health and CMV-seropositive.

The chain couples TRBV30 to TRBJ1-4, with 8 positions matching TRBD1. The CDR3 totals 14 residues. Germline CDR1 GTSNPN, CDR2 SVGIG (reference sequence). After removal of 4 bases from V and 7 bases from J, the junction contained 8 bases not matched to a gene. In nucleotides, the CDR3 is TGTGCCTGGACAGGGGGCAACGGTGTTGAAAAACTGTTTTTT. Protein sequence: CAWTGGNGVEKLFF.

The chain carries TRBV7-9 and TRBJ2-7; a possible D gene is TRBD2 (5 bases). The CDR3 is 12 amino acids. CDR1 and CDR2 (germline): SEHNR, FQNEAQ (reference sequence). With 5 bases removed from V and 4 bases from J, the gap between germline ends came to 9 bases. The CDR3 is CASSTLAYEQYF. CDR3 DNA sequence: TGTGCCAGCAGCACTCTAGCATACGAGCAGTACTTC.

CDR3 region: CASSFLRASVDNEQFF. As DNA, the CDR3 is TGTGCCAGCAGCTTCCTTCGTGCTAGCGTCGACAATGAGCAGTTCTTC. The rearrangement joins TRBV5-6 to TRBJ2-1; possible D gene TRBD2, 6 bases. V was pared by 2 bases and J by 5 bases, with 17 bases between. The CDR3 contains 16 residues. Per the germline V gene, CDR1 is SGHDT and CDR2 is YYEEEE.

V usage is TRBV5-1 and J usage is TRBJ2-7; possibly TRBD1 for D (6 bases). CDR1 and CDR2 (germline): SGHRS, YFSETQ. This CDR3 has 15 amino acids. Trimming pared 0 bases from V and 3 bases from J, leaving 13 bases between. The CDR3 region is CASSLEQGGYYEQYF. The CDR3 bases are TGCGCCAGCAGCTTGGAACAGGGCGGATACTACGAGCAGTACTTC.

This sequence joins TRBV7-9 and TRBJ1-1; D call uncertain. The CDR3 is 12 residues long. Germline V CDR1 and CDR2: SEHNR, FQNEAQ (reference sequence). With 1 base removed from V and 4 bases from J, the gap between germline ends came to 4 bases. CDR3 in DNA: TGTGCCAGCAGCTTAGGGAGCACTGAAGCTTTCTTT. Translation: CASSLGSTEAFF. The full variable domain, completed using reference TRBV7-9 and TRBJ1-1, is DTGVSQNPRHKITKRGQNVTFRCDPISEHNRLYWYRQTLGQGPEFLTYFQNEAQLEKSRLLSDRFSAERPKGSFSTLEIQRTEQGDSAMYLCASSLGSTEAFFGQGTRLTVV.

The CDR3 bases are TGCGCCAGCAGCTTGGCCGCCCACAGGGGGAGCACTGAAGCTTTCTTT. Protein product: CASSLAAHRGSTEAFF. The chain joins TRBV5-1 to TRBJ1-1, with 8 bases fitting TRBD1. The CDR3 has 16 residues. Unmatched junction bases numbered 8, after V lost 0 bases and J lost 4 bases. Germline V CDR1 and CDR2: SGHRS, YFSETQ.

This clone was observed a single time. V and J are TRBV2 and TRBJ2-3; 11 bases are shared with TRBD2. Looked up from germline, CDR1 is SNHLY and CDR2 is FYNNEI. The V and J ends lost 9 bases and 5 bases, in that order; junction bases with no gene match: 10. This CDR3 region has 15 residues. The CDR3 reads CARSRSGRAGDTQYF. The DNA of the CDR3 is TGTGCCAGGAGTCGTAGCGGGAGGGCCGGAGATACGCAGTATTTT.

The V and J genes are TRBV6-1 and TRBJ2-1, with 13 bases aligning to TRBD2. This CDR3 comprises 15 residues. V lost 10 bases to trimming and J lost 4 bases; unmatched junction nucleotides: 7. Germline V CDR1 and CDR2: MNHNS, SASEGT. CDR3 loop: CATIRLAGGYNEQFF. The CDR3 nucleotides are TGTGCCACCATTCGACTAGCGGGAGGTTACAATGAGCAGTTCTTC.

In this sample, this clone turned up once. The genes are TRBV28 and TRBJ2-5; TRBD1 is a possible D gene (5 bases). CDR1 MDHEN and CDR2 SYDVKM come from the germline V gene. This CDR3 is 15 amino acids long. With 4 bases removed from V and 2 bases from J, the gap between germline ends came to 14 bases. CDR3 amino acids: CASSSWTIPQETQYF. CDR3 DNA sequence: TGTGCCAGCAGTTCCTGGACAATCCCACAAGAGACCCAGTACTTC.

The J gene is TRBJ1-2, the V gene TRBV29-1; 7 positions match TRBD1. Germline CDR1 reads SQVTM; CDR2 reads ANQGSEA. J gave up 4 bases and V 3 bases, and 11 bases lay outside the gene matches. CDR3 length: 15 amino acids. The CDR3 DNA sequence: TGCAGCGTTGACTTCCTCACAGGGGCGGTCTATGGCTACACCTTC. Its protein product is CSVDFLTGAVYGYTF. Full variable domain (outside the CDR3, taken from reference TRBV29-1 and TRBJ1-2): SAVISQKPSRDICQRGTSLTIQCQVDSQVTMMFWYRQQPGQSLTLIATANQGSEATYESGFVIDKFPISRPNLTFSTLTVSNMSPEDSSIYLCSVDFLTGAVYGYTFGSGTRLTVV.

The chain couples TRBV21-1 to TRBJ1-5; the listed D gene, TRBD1, was not tested against the DNA. TRBV21-1 represents a pseudogene. The CDR3 is 15 residues long. The CDR3 is CASSKGDIKGQPQHF. For the CDR3, the DNA is TGTGCCAGCAGCAAAGGCGACATAAAAGGTCAGCCCCAGCATTTT.

The rearrangement joins TRBV10-3 to TRBJ2-1; 9 bases match TRBD2. Germline CDR1 reads ENHRY; CDR2 reads SYGVKD. After removal of 3 bases from V and 3 bases from J, the junction contained 15 bases not matched to a gene. This CDR3 region has 19 residues. The CDR3 sequence is CAISEGGTGGRAGYNEQFF. CDR3 sequence (DNA): TGTGCCATCAGTGAAGGGGGGACTGGCGGGAGGGCTGGCTACAATGAGCAGTTCTTC.

The CDR3 nucleotides read TGCGCCAGCGAGTCTGGCAGCGGTTCGGGGGAGCAGTACTTC. It yields the protein CASESGSGSGEQYF. The rearrangement uses TRBV5-1 and TRBJ2-7, with D perhaps matching TRBD2 (5 bases). The V and J ends lost 7 bases and 7 bases respectively, with 21 bases between them. CDR1 and CDR2 from the germline V gene are SGHRS and YFSETQ. The CDR3 sequence is 14 residues long.

The chain is built from TRBV19 and TRBJ2-2; 7 bases match TRBD1. The CDR3 is made up of 15 amino acids. V shed 7 bases, J shed 1 base, and the junction held 6 bases outside the gene matches. The V gene's germline CDR1 is LNHDA and CDR2 SQIVND (reference sequence). This CDR3 is CASKDHRGNTGELFF. Here the CDR3 DNA reads TGTGCCAGTAAGGATCACAGGGGGAACACCGGGGAGCTGTTTTTT.

This clone was seen once. Written as DNA, the CDR3 is TGCAGCGTTTCCCCTAGCGGTATCTCAGATACGCAGTATTTT. The encoded protein is CSVSPSGISDTQYF. V is TRBV29-1 and J is TRBJ2-3, with 7 bases identical to TRBD2. Germline V lookup: CDR1 SQVTM, CDR2 ANQGSEA. V lost 5 bases, J lost 4 bases, and 9 bases stayed unmatched. CDR3 length equals 14 residues.

The chain carries TRBV28 and TRBJ2-6, with 8 bases aligning to TRBD2. V shed 5 bases and J 0 bases; nucleotides not matched to a gene: 12. The CDR3 is 19 residues long. The germline V gene encodes CDR1 MDHEN and CDR2 SYDVKM. The DNA of the CDR3 is TGTGCCAGCAGTCCCTCGAGAGCGGGAGTGTTCTCTGGGGCCAACGTCCTGACTTTC. This translates into CASSPSRAGVFSGANVLTF.

This clone was detected only once. V and J are TRBV7-2 and TRBJ2-1; weak D call: TRBD1 (6 bases). Germline V gives CDR1 SGHTA, CDR2 FQGNSA. The V end was cut by 4 bases, the J end by 6 bases, with 13 bases between. This CDR3 is built from 14 residues. The CDR3 reads CASSSYRQVNEQFF. CDR3 in DNA: TGTGCCAGCAGCTCTTATAGACAGGTCAATGAGCAGTTCTTC.

The V call is TRBV4-1, the J call TRBJ2-7, with 7 bases fitting TRBD1. The junction had 12 bases not matched to a gene; V was cut back by 4 bases and J by 6 bases. This CDR3 is built from 15 residues. Germline V CDR1 and CDR2: MGHRA, YSYEKL. The CDR3 region is CASSRSLDRRPEQYF. CDR3 nucleotide sequence: TGCGCCAGCAGCCGATCGCTGGACAGGCGTCCCGAGCAGTACTTC.

The rearrangement joins TRBV19 to TRBJ2-1, with D maybe TRBD2 (6 bases). Germline CDR1 reads LNHDA; CDR2 reads SQIVND (reference sequence). Trimming removed 10 bases from V and 0 bases from J, with 22 bases in between. This CDR3 comprises 17 residues. CDR3 amino acids: CATKKGLALSSYNEQFF. The CDR3 DNA is TGTGCCACGAAAAAAGGGCTAGCGCTAAGCTCCTACAATGAGCAGTTCTTC. Filled out from reference TRBV19 and TRBJ2-1, the complete variable domain reads DGGITQSPKYLFRKEGQNVTLSCEQNLNHDAMYWYRQDPGQGLRLIYYSQIVNDFQKGDIAEGYSVSREKKESFPLTVTSAQKNPTAFYLCATKKGLALSSYNEQFFGPGTRLTVL.

This clone is a singleton in its sample. The V and J genes are TRBV7-3 and TRBJ2-2; 7 bases align to TRBD2. There are 15 residues in the CDR3. With V trimmed by 3 bases and J by 5 bases, 6 bases remained unmatched. Germline values: CDR1 SGHTA, CDR2 FQGTGA. The CDR3 nucleotides read TGTGCCAGCAGCTTTGGCGGGAGAGGGACCGGGGAGCTGTTTTTT. This encodes CASSFGGRGTGELFF.

The genes are TRBV14 and TRBJ1-1; D is uncertain. V lost 0 bases, J lost 4 bases, and 15 bases lay in between. This CDR3 is built from 16 residues. CDR1 and CDR2 from the germline V gene are SGHDN and FVKESK. CDR3 sequence (DNA): TGTGCCAGCAGCCAAGATGCCTTCCGGGATACCACTGAAGCTTTCTTT. Its protein product is CASSQDAFRDTTEAFF.

This chain uses TRBV5-1 with TRBJ2-7; 10 bases agree with TRBD2. This CDR3 has 16 residues. The germline gives CDR1 SGHRS, CDR2 YFSETQ. Unmatched junction bases numbered 5, after V lost 2 bases and J lost 0 bases. The CDR3 DNA reads as TGCGCCAGCAGCTTAAGGACTAGCGGATTCTCCTACGAGCAGTACTTC. Translating gives CASSLRTSGFSYEQYF.

V and J are TRBV28 and TRBJ1-2; possible D gene TRBD1, 5 bases. CDR3 length: 14 residues. CDR1 and CDR2 (germline): MDHEN, SYDVKM. V shed 5 bases and J shed 8 bases, with 18 bases lying between them. Here the CDR3 reads CASSPGGGEIGYTF. CDR3 sequence (DNA): TGTGCCAGCAGTCCGGGGGGAGGGGAAATAGGCTACACCTTC.

The chain joins TRBV7-8 to TRBJ2-7, with D possibly matching TRBD2 (7 bases). Germline loops: CDR1 SGHVS, CDR2 FQNEAQ. The CDR3 spans 15 residues. V was cut by 5 bases and J by 5 bases, with 19 bases left in between. The CDR3 DNA reads TGTGCCAGCAGCAGGGGTAGGAGGGGGGGCGACGAGCAGTACTTC. Encoded protein: CASSRGRRGGDEQYF.

CDR3 bases: TGTGCCTGGAGTCCAATAACAGGGTGGTATGGCTACACCTTC. Encoded protein: CAWSPITGWYGYTF. The chain employs TRBV30 and TRBJ1-2; a possible D gene is TRBD1 (6 bases). V dropped 2 bases and J dropped 5 bases, with 15 bases sitting between them. Germline loops: CDR1 GTSNPN, CDR2 SVGIG (reference sequence). CDR3 length equals 14 residues.

Only one count was recorded for this clone. This chain connects TRBV2 to TRBJ2-7; possibly TRBD1 for D (6 bases). CDR1 is SNHLY and CDR2 is FYNNEI in the germline V gene. The CDR3 sequence is 14 residues long. This chain's CDR3 is CAIFGTSSSYEQYF. The CDR3 region has the DNA TGTGCTATCTTCGGGACATCGAGCTCCTACGAGCAGTACTTC.

The J gene is TRBJ2-7, the V gene TRBV21-1; the table gives TRBD1 as D, unverified against the DNA. TRBV21-1 is described as a pseudogene. This CDR3 has 15 residues. This CDR3 is CASSKAIQGAGEQYF. CDR3 sequence (DNA): TGTGCCAGCAGCAAAGCCATCCAAGGGGCAGGGGAGCAGTACTTC.